This T cell receptor (beta chain) is drawn from a study of OX40 agonist ivuxolimab in advanced cancers. At the level of the study: People in dose escalation had one of these cancers: hepatocellular carcinoma, melanoma, renal cell or head and neck cancer. Findings and limits, study-wide: Both CD4+ and CD8+ T cell populations in blood had undergone clonal expansion by week 6 at 0.1 to 3.0 mg/kg. The study found that CD8+ T cells averaged more expanded clones than CD4+.

People who had autoimmune disease history or systemic immunosuppression were excluded. As concerns this clone: Its target is unknown.

The table came from immunoSEQ multiplex PCR; TCRdb's copy has only in-frame clones and leaves some out. The data show 80,000 or so clones, with about 92% seen just once and approximately 15% held by the top ten. There are 16 residues in the CDR3. Germline V gene data show CDR1 as MNHEY and CDR2 as SVGAGI. V lost 4 bases to trimming and J lost 2 bases; unmatched junction nucleotides: 6. The receptor comes from an adult with an advanced solid tumor such as melanoma, head and neck, liver or kidney cancer. Sequenced material: CD4+ or CD8+ T cells sorted from blood, taken in a trial of the OX40 agonist ivuxolimab. The chain employs TRBV6-5 and TRBJ2-5, with 11 bases matching TRBD1. DNA of the CDR3: TGTGCCAGCAGTTTCTGGACAGGGGGCCCTCAAGAGACCCAGTACTTC. Protein product: CASSFWTGGPQETQYF.